This T cell receptor (beta chain) was profiled in a study of blood T cell repertoires in COVID-19. Study summary: Nucleic acid was either cDNA or gDNA, and it came from T cells, B-cell-depleted T cells, or PBMCs.

With V trimmed by 0 bases and J by 7 bases, 0 bases remained unmatched. The CDR3 consists of 12 residues. Germline loops: CDR1 GTSNPN, CDR2 SVGIG (reference sequence). In the original analysis: Reference gene primer amplification gave nucleated cell count estimates. Libraries were prepared by immunoSEQ multiplex PCR; TCRdb keeps only in-frame clonotypes and omits some of them. V and J calls and clone size are those listed in that table; D and trimming were worked out from the DNA. This sample has about 320,000 clones; 85% occur once, and the top ten carry 1.5% to 2%. Cohorts were determined from participant-reported clinical history. A COVID-19 case had been met by exposed participants during the 2 weeks before study entry.

The chain carries TRBV30 and TRBJ1-3; 7 bases match TRBD1. The sequencing input was PBMCs or T cells enriched from blood (not recorded which). The receptor was isolated from a woman aged 25 to 39 who had been exposed to COVID-19. The CDR3 DNA sequence: TGTGCCTGGAGTGTACAGGGGAACACCATATATTTT. Protein product: CAWSVQGNTIYF.